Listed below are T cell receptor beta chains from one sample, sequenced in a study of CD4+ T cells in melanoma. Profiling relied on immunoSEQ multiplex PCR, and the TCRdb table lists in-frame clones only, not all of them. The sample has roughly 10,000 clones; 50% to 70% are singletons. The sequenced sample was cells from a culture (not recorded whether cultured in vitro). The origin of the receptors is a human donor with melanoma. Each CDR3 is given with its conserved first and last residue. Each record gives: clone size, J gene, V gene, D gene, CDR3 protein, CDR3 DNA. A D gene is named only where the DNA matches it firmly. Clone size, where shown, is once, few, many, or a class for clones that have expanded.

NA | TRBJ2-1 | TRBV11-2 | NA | CASSLGRLYNEQFF | TGTGCCAGCAGCTTAGGTCGGCTTTACAATGAGCAGTTCTTC
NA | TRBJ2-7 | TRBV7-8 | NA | CASSLKIWDSTYEQYF | TGTGCCAGCAGCTTAAAGATTTGGGACTCAACCTACGAGCAGTACTTC
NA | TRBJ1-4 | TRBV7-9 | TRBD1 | CASSYGDRTNEKLFF | TGTGCCAGCAGCTACGGGGACAGGACTAATGAAAAACTGTTTTTT
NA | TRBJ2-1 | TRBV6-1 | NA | CASSEGWGPTYNEQFF | TGTGCCAGCAGTGAAGGGTGGGGACCAACTTACAATGAGCAGTTCTTC
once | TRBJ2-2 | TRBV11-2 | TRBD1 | CASSFQVGDRGHTGELFF | TGTGCCAGCAGCTTCCAAGTTGGGGACAGGGGGCATACCGGGGAGCTGTTTTTT
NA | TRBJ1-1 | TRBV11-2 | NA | CASSFRVQALDTEAFF | TGTGCCAGCAGCTTCCGCGTCCAGGCCCTGGACACTGAAGCTTTCTTT
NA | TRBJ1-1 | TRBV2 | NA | CASNRRMDTEAFF | TGTGCCAGCAATAGGCGGATGGACACTGAAGCTTTCTTT
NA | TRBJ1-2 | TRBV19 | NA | CASSFLANYGYTF | TGTGCCAGCAGCTTTTTGGCTAACTATGGCTACACCTTC
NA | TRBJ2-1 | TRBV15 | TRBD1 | CATSRAGTGTNEQFF | TGTGCCACCAGCAGAGCCGGGACAGGGACCAATGAGCAGTTCTTC
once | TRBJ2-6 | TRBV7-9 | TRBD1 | CASSLPRDRGAAGANVLTF | TGTGCCAGCAGCTTACCCCGGGACAGAGGGGCGGCTGGGGCCAACGTCCTGACTTTC
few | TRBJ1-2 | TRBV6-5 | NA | CASSQRDGYGYTF | TGTGCCAGCAGCCAGAGGGATGGCTATGGCTACACCTTC
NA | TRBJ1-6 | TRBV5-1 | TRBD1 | CASSYGQGVYNSPLHF | TGCGCCAGCAGTTACGGACAGGGGGTTTATAATTCACCCCTCCACTTT
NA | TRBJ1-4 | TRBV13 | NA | CASSLSPGEKLFF | TGTGCCAGCAGCTTATCCCCGGGGGAAAAACTGTTTTTT
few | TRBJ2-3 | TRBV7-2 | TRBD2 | CASSLRGGGGATDTQYF | TGTGCCAGCAGCTTACGAGGTGGCGGGGGGGCAACAGATACGCAGTATTTT
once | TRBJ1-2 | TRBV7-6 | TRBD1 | CASSLAEGADGYTF | TGTGCCAGCAGCTTAGCGGAGGGGGCGGATGGCTACACCTTC
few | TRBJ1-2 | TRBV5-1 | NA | CASGSAGSYGYTF | TGCGCCAGCGGGTCTGCGGGGAGCTATGGCTACACCTTC
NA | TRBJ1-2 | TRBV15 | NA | CATSRDSSLGRGYTF | TGTGCCACCAGCAGAGATTCTAGTCTTGGGCGAGGCTACACCTTC
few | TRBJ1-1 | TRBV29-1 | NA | CSVAGVNTEAFF | TGCAGCGTTGCTGGAGTTAACACTGAAGCTTTCTTT
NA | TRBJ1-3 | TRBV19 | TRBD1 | CASQDRGNTIYF | TGTGCCAGCCAGGACAGGGGAAACACCATATATTTT
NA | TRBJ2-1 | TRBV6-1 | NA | CASRFSRGSYNEQFF | TGTGCCAGCAGATTTTCCAGGGGCTCCTACAATGAGCAGTTCTTC
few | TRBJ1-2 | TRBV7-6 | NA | CASSLVATGGGYTF | TGTGCCAGCAGCTTAGTAGCAACGGGGGGAGGCTACACCTTC
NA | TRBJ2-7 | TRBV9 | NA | CASSVGRLGSYEQYF | TGTGCCAGCAGCGTAGGTCGACTGGGATCCTACGAGCAGTACTTC
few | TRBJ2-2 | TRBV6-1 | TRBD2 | CASSWGGNTGELFF | TGTGCCAGCTCCTGGGGGGGTAACACCGGGGAGCTGTTTTTT
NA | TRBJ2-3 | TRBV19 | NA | CASRDLRGADTQYF | TGTGCCAGTAGGGATCTGAGGGGCGCAGATACGCAGTATTTT
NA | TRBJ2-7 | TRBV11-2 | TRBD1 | CASSRRGQGANEQYF | TGTGCCAGCAGCCGCAGGGGACAGGGGGCTAACGAGCAGTACTTC
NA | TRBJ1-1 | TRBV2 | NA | CASSDLGGGSF | TGTGCCAGCAGTGACCTGGGCGGCGGGAGCTTT
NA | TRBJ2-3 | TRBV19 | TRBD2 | CASSARGTSGGASTDTQYF | TGTGCCAGTAGTGCCCGCGGGACTAGCGGGGGAGCTAGCACAGATACGCAGTATTTT
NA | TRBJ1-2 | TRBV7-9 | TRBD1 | CASSSTSLYRGLSYGYTF | TGTGCCAGCAGCTCAACTTCCCTGTACAGGGGGCTGTCGTATGGCTACACCTTC
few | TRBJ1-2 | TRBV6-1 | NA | CASSLTGYYGYTF | TGTGCCAGCAGCTTGACAGGTTACTATGGCTACACCTTC
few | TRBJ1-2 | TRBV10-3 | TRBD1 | CAISGQGQGGYTF | TGTGCCATCAGCGGACAGGGGCAGGGTGGCTACACCTTC
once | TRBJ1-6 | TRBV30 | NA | CAWSAPGQETNSPLHF | TGTGCCTGGAGTGCACCCGGGCAGGAAACCAATTCACCCCTCCACTTT
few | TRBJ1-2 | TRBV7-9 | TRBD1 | CASSLVGQGYGYTF | TGTGCCAGCAGCTTAGTAGGACAGGGGTATGGCTACACCTTC
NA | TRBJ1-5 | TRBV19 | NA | CASSRGRNSNQPQHF | TGTGCCAGTAGTAGGGGACGGAATAGCAATCAGCCCCAGCATTTT
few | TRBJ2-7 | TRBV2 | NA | CASSESAGTYEQYF | TGTGCCAGCAGTGAATCCGCAGGGACCTACGAGCAGTACTTC
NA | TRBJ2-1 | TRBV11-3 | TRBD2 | CASSLRAPGGEQFF | TGTGCCAGCAGCTTAAGAGCCCCGGGGGGTGAGCAGTTCTTC
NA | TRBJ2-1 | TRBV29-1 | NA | CSVPGRGTRKSYNEQFF | TGCAGCGTCCCCGGGCGGGGTACAAGGAAGTCCTACAATGAGCAGTTCTTC
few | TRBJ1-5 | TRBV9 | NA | CASSRGEGNNQPQHF | TGTGCCAGCAGCAGGGGGGAGGGCAACAATCAGCCCCAGCATTTT
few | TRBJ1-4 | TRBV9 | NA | CASSVSPGGDDEKLFF | TGTGCCAGCAGCGTATCTCCTGGGGGGGATGATGAAAAACTGTTTTTT
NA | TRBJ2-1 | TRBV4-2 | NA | CASTPDSSYNEQFF | TGTGCCAGCACTCCGGACAGCTCCTACAATGAGCAGTTCTTC
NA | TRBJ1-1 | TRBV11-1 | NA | CASSLQAGNTEAFF | TGTGCCAGCAGCTTACAGGCGGGGAACACTGAAGCTTTCTTT
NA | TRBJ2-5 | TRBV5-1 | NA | CASSFSEGETQYF | TGCGCCAGCAGCTTCTCCGAGGGGGAGACCCAGTACTTC
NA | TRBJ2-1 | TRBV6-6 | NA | CASSPGDREQFF | TGTGCCAGCAGCCCCGGGGACCGCGAGCAGTTCTTC